This record looks at one T cell receptor beta chain sequence and its context. The germline V and J ends were trimmed by 3 bases and 4 bases, with 11 bases remaining between them. The CDR3 is made up of 13 amino acids. The V gene's germline CDR1 is SGDLS and CDR2 YYNGEE. This sample is drawn from a study of T cells in Graves' hyperthyroidism and ophthalmopathy. Looking at the study overall: Before any treatment, at initial diagnosis, peripheral blood was collected.

Sampled blood dates from first hyperthyroidism diagnosis, and it precedes any ophthalmopathy symptoms. PBMCs were sourced from less than 12 ml fresh peripheral blood. TCR beta CDR3 sequences were amplified from RNA transcripts. HTBI primers drove first-round RT-PCR of the TCR CDR3. Using its own MiXCR run on the multiplex PCR reads, TCRdb lists one record per CDR3 protein. The table lists under 450,000 distinct CDR3 sequences, about 18% of them singletons. The chain joins TRBV9 to TRBJ2-7; D may be TRBD2 (6 bases). Material for sequencing was blood. The receptor was isolated from a woman in her twenties or thirties with Graves' hyperthyroidism that later progressed to Graves' ophthalmopathy. CDR3 sequence: CASSAGGAYEQYF. CDR3 DNA sequence: TGTGCCAGCAGCGCCGGAGGGGCGTACGAGCAGTACTTC.